This T cell receptor beta chain is from a study of blood T cell repertoires in COVID-19. Turning to the study itself: Donors in the United States, Italy and Spain gave samples during acute or convalescent COVID-19. The analysed material was cDNA or gDNA that came from T cells, B-cell-depleted T cells, or PBMCs.

Assay used: immunoSEQ multiplex PCR; TCRdb lists only in-frame clones, some missing. Of roughly 300,000 clones in the sample, about 85% were seen once. Living in 24 US areas, the participants were between about 18 and 95 years of age. Cohort 3 recovery required two negative PCRs, clearance, or symptom resolution. This clone is a singleton in its sample. The CDR3 has 16 amino acids. Germline V gene data show CDR1 as SGHRS and CDR2 as YFSETQ. Trimming stripped 1 base from V and 2 bases from J, with 13 bases between. J is TRBJ1-3 and V is TRBV5-1; no reliable D call. The receptor was derived from a woman aged 45-60 years who had recovered from COVID-19. The sample was PBMCs or T cells enriched from blood (not recorded which). Here the CDR3 reads CASSLSVGVPGNTIYF. DNA for the CDR3: TGCGCCAGCAGCTTGTCTGTCGGGGTCCCTGGAAACACCATATATTTT. Using reference TRBV5-1 and TRBJ1-3 for the parts outside the CDR3, the full variable domain is KAGVTQTPRYLIKTRGQQVTLSCSPISGHRSVSWYQQTPGQGLQFLFEYFSETQRNKGNFPGRFSGRQFSNSRSEMNVSTLELGDSALYLCASSLSVGVPGNTIYFGEGSWLTVV.